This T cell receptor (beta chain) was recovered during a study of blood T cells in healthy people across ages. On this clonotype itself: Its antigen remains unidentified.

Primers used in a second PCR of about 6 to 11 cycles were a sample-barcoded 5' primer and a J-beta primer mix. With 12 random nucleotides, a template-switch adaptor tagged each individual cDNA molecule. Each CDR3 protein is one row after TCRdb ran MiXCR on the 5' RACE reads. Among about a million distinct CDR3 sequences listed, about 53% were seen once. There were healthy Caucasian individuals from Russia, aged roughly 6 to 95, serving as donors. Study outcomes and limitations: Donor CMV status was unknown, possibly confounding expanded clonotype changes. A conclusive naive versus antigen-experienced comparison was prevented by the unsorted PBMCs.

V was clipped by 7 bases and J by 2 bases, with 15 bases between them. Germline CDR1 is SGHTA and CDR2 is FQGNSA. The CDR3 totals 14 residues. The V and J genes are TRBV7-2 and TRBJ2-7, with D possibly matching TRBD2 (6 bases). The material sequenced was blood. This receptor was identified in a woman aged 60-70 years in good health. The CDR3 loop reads CASTEGGVPYEQYF. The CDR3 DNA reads TGTGCCAGCACCGAGGGAGGAGTTCCCTACGAGCAGTACTTC.